This record looks at one T cell receptor beta chain sequence and its context. Its antigen is not identified. This record belongs to a study of cytomegalovirus exposure and HLA in healthy donors. The study's findings and limits: What a later analysis reportedly showed was that an Asian-associated ancestry cluster had fewer N-insertions than the approximately 720-donor mean. The study designated fewer than 200 TCR beta chains cytomegalovirus-associated. A later analysis, which compared TCR beta chains of equal frequency, found the HLA-associated ones more clonally expanded.

Donors were ostensibly healthy at sampling, although undocumented immune exposures were probable. The PCR was carried out with 60 Vbeta primers and 13 Jbeta primers. The repertoire was sequenced with immunoSEQ multiplex PCR; TCRdb's copy has only in-frame clones and lacks some. Among 110,000 to 150,000 clones listed, around 75% were seen once. V lost 6 bases, J lost 2 bases, and 10 bases lay in between. This CDR3 is built from 13 residues. In germline, CDR1 is MNHEY, CDR2 SVGAGI. The chain links TRBV6-5 to TRBJ1-2; D remains ambiguous. Specimen: PBMCs. The origin of this receptor is a female donor in good health and CMV-seronegative. The CDR3 is CASRTGPNYGYTF. For the CDR3, the DNA is TGTGCCAGCAGAACCGGTCCCAACTATGGCTACACCTTC.